One and the same sample provided the 20 T cell receptor beta chains below, sequenced in a study of Ad26.COV2.S vaccination and SARS-CoV-2 variants. Assay: immunoSEQ multiplex PCR; the TCRdb copy retains only in-frame clones and omits some. Among about 400,000 clones listed, roughly 90% were seen once. As to treatment: approximately 18 received Ad26.COV2.S at low or high dose, single or two shots; several received placebo; per-sample allocation not given. All samples were drawn on day 63, counting from the first vaccine or placebo injection. Sequences were derived from peripheral blood, sampled in a trial of Ad26.COV2.S vaccine versus placebo. The receptor set was obtained from a person aged 18-65 years who received the Ad26.COV2.S COVID-19 vaccine or a placebo.

The chain employs TRBV6-5 and TRBJ2-3, with 7 nucleotides matching TRBD2. This CDR3 has 12 amino acids. V lost 6 bases and J lost 10; bases outside the gene matches: 7. Looked up from germline, CDR1 is MNHEY and CDR2 is SVGAGI. CDR3 protein: CASRSGRAPQYF. The CDR3 bases are TGTGCCAGCAGAAGTGGGAGGGCCCCGCAGTATTTT.

The rearrangement links TRBV20-1 to TRBJ2-4; D gene uncertain. This CDR3 has 11 residues. CDR1 and CDR2 (germline): DFQATT, SNEGSKA (reference sequence). V lost 3 bases and J lost 5, with 5 bases in between. The CDR3 nucleotides read TGCAGTGCTAGGAGTCAAAACATTCAGTACTTC. It is translated as CSARSQNIQYF.

The genes are TRBV7-2 and TRBJ1-1; D is ambiguous. The CDR3 sequence is 15 residues long. The V end lost 4 bases, the J end lost 6 bases, and 18 bases lay between the germline ends. CDR1 is SGHTA and CDR2 is FQGNSA in the germline V gene. CDR3 protein: CASSSGRTVSAEAFF. CDR3 DNA: TGTGCCAGCAGCTCAGGAAGGACGGTGAGCGCTGAAGCTTTCTTT.

The rearrangement joins TRBV7-3 to TRBJ2-7; TRBD1 matches at 11 bases. Trimming cost V 2 bases and J 2 bases; bases outside gene matches: 2. Germline V CDR1 and CDR2: SGHTA, FQGTGA. The CDR3 is 15 residues long. CDR3 nucleotides: TGTGCCAGCAGCTTAGGACAGGGGGCTCCCTACGAGCAGTACTTC. Protein product: CASSLGQGAPYEQYF.

This clone appeared a single time. V is TRBV11-2 and J is TRBJ2-1; 13 nucleotides match TRBD2. CDR3 length: 14 residues. The germline CDR1 and CDR2 sequences are SGHAT and FQNNGV. V gave up 7 bases and J gave up 9 bases; unmatched junction bases: 6. DNA for the CDR3: TGTGCCAGCACCCTATGGACTAGCGGGGGTGAGCAGTTCTTC. Residues: CASTLWTSGGEQFF.

The rearrangement joins TRBV28 to TRBJ1-1; D gene uncertain. There are 11 residues in the CDR3. V was cut by 8 bases and J by 6 bases, with 10 bases left in between. CDR1 MDHEN and CDR2 SYDVKM come from the germline V gene. CDR3 amino acids: CASGEVAEAFF. In DNA, the CDR3 is TGTGCCAGCGGTGAGGTCGCTGAAGCTTTCTTT.

This chain uses TRBV28 with TRBJ1-3; 7 positions match TRBD1. The CDR3 is 17 residues long. The trim removed 6 bases at V and 2 bases at J, leaving 13 bases unmatched. CDR1 and CDR2 from the germline V gene are MDHEN and SYDVKM. The CDR3 is CASSPTRGSRTGNTIYF. The CDR3 DNA reads as TGTGCCAGCAGCCCCACCAGGGGGTCACGGACTGGAAACACCATATATTTT.

The V and J genes are TRBV19 and TRBJ1-2; tentative D call: TRBD1 (5 bases). This CDR3 has 15 amino acids. The germline V gene has CDR1 LNHDA and CDR2 SQIVND (reference sequence). Trimming left V 4 bases short and J 8 bases short, with 20 bases between. The CDR3 DNA reads as TGTGCCAGTAGTACGGAGGGACTGGCCCTAGACGGCTACACCTTC. Translation gives CASSTEGLALDGYTF.

DNA for the CDR3: TGTGCCAGCTCACGAACCGGGACATCTGAGACTGAAGCTTTCTTT. This encodes CASSRTGTSETEAFF. The rearrangement uses TRBV18 and TRBJ1-1, with D possibly being TRBD1 (6 bases). V lost 4 bases and J 5 bases, leaving 17 bases between the germline ends. Looked up from germline, CDR1 is KGHSH and CDR2 is LQKENI. The CDR3 consists of 15 residues.

V gene TRBV29-1 combines with J gene TRBJ2-5, with D perhaps TRBD1 (6 bases). The germline gives CDR1 SQVTM, CDR2 ANQGSEA. V was pared by 7 bases and J by 3 bases, with 15 bases between. CDR3 size: 13 residues. CDR3 DNA: TGCAGCGCCAGGGCCCGGACAGAAGAGACCCAGTACTTC. Its translation is CSARARTEETQYF.

This chain connects TRBV28 to TRBJ2-5, with TRBD1 matching 7 bases. CDR3 length: 14 amino acids. The germline gives CDR1 MDHEN, CDR2 SYDVKM. Trimming took 8 bases from V and 2 from J; bases not matched to a gene: 8. Written as DNA, the CDR3 is TGTGCCAGCGTGGCTACAGGGGTACAAGAGACCCAGTACTTC. Translation gives CASVATGVQETQYF.

J is TRBJ2-2 and V is TRBV27; D may be TRBD2 (5 bases). Germline values: CDR1 MNHEY, CDR2 SMNVEV (reference sequence). The V end lost 5 bases, the J end lost 5 bases, and 15 bases lay between the germline ends. The CDR3 loop spans 15 amino acids. The CDR3 bases are TGTGCCAGCAGTCGGACCCAAGCGGCGACCGGGGAGCTGTTTTTT. Amino acid sequence: CASSRTQAATGELFF.

The J gene is TRBJ2-1, the V gene TRBV2; D unresolved. Looked up from germline, CDR1 is SNHLY and CDR2 is FYNNEI. Deletions cut 6 bases from V and 5 bases from J, with 5 bases between. The CDR3 is 11 residues long. The CDR3 sequence: CASRVNNEQFF. The CDR3 nucleotides read TGTGCCAGCAGGGTGAACAATGAGCAGTTCTTC.

The chain recombines TRBV24-1 with TRBJ2-3; 11 positions agree with TRBD2. The CDR3 has 15 amino acids. V was clipped by 7 bases and J by 1 base; unmatched bases: 3. From germline, CDR1 is KGHDR and CDR2 SFDVKD. The CDR3 coding sequence is TGTGCCACCAGCGGGACTAGCGGACGCACAGATACGCAGTATTTT. Translation gives CATSGTSGRTDTQYF.

V is TRBV5-6 and J is TRBJ2-3, with 11 bases identical to TRBD2. V shed 4 bases, J shed 1 base, and the junction held 11 bases outside the gene matches. The length of the CDR3 is 18 residues. Germline CDR1 and CDR2: SGHDT and YYEEEE. Written as DNA, the CDR3 is TGTGCCAGCAGCAAAACTAGCGGGAGTCGTACCGGCACAGATACGCAGTATTTT. Translating gives CASSKTSGSRTGTDTQYF.

This chain joins TRBV28 and TRBJ1-2; unclear D gene. The V end was cut by 1 base, the J end by 2 bases, with 5 bases between. Germline V lookup: CDR1 MDHEN, CDR2 SYDVKM. The CDR3 runs to 13 residues. The CDR3 protein is CASSLSRNYGYTF. The CDR3 nucleotides read TGTGCCAGCAGTTTATCCAGGAACTATGGCTACACCTTC.

This sequence joins TRBV7-9 and TRBJ1-1; D is unclear. Between the trimmed V and J ends, which lost 6 bases and 4 bases, there was a span of 6 bases. Germline CDR1 SEHNR, CDR2 FQNEAQ (reference sequence). The CDR3 contains 11 residues. The CDR3, as DNA: TGTGCCAGCAGGGCGGGCACTGAAGCTTTCTTT. Encoded protein: CASRAGTEAFF.

The CDR3 nucleotides read TGTGCCAGTAGTATCGGAGGGGGCCGGGGTCAGCCCCAGCATTTT. Protein: CASSIGGGRGQPQHF. V gene TRBV19 combines with J gene TRBJ1-5, with 7 bases aligning to TRBD1. The CDR3 covers 15 residues. Germline lookup yields CDR1 LNHDA and CDR2 SQIVND (reference sequence). V dropped 3 bases and J dropped 6; count of bases not matched to a gene: 8. The full variable domain, with the rest looked up from reference TRBV19 and TRBJ1-5, is DGGITQSPKYLFRKEGQNVTLSCEQNLNHDAMYWYRQDPGQGLRLIYYSQIVNDFQKGDIAEGYSVSREKKESFPLTVTSAQKNPTAFYLCASSIGGGRGQPQHFGDGTRLSIL.

J is TRBJ1-1 and V is TRBV27; 7 bases map to TRBD1. The CDR3 sequence is 12 residues long. J lost 5 bases, V lost 11 bases, and 8 bases had no gene match. The germline V gene has CDR1 MNHEY and CDR2 SMNVEV (reference sequence). As DNA, the CDR3 is TGTGCCTCCTGGGACAGAGGGACTGAAGCTTTCTTT. Translated: CASWDRGTEAFF.

The rearrangement links TRBV7-8 to TRBJ2-5; D unresolved. Germline V gene lookup returns CDR1 SGHVS and CDR2 FQNEAQ. There are 15 residues in the CDR3. The V end was cut by 2 bases, the J end by 5 bases, with 15 bases between. The CDR3 DNA reads as TGTGCCAGCAGCTTAACGGTCAGCCCCCAGGAGACCCAGTACTTC. Encoded protein: CASSLTVSPQETQYF. The full variable domain, rest sourced from reference TRBV7-8 and TRBJ2-5, is GAGVSQSPRYKVAKRGQDVALRCDPISGHVSLFWYQQALGQGPEFLTYFQNEAQLDKSGLPSDRFFAERPEGSVSTLKIQRTQQEDSAVYLCASSLTVSPQETQYFGPGTRLLVL.